Reported below is one TCR beta chain. The repertoire was sequenced with immunoSEQ multiplex PCR; TCRdb's copy has only in-frame clones and lacks some. There are approximately 2.5 million clones in the sample; around 94% occur only once, and more than 0.12% lies in the top ten. The data derive from a study of shared clonotypes between healthy human individuals. This CDR3 is 17 amino acids long. The material sequenced was naive CD4+ T cells sorted from blood. Noted subset: CD45RA+ positively selected. This receptor was obtained from a man between 18 and 29 years old in good health. V gene TRBV21-1 combines with J gene TRBJ2-7; the D call TRBD1 from the table was never checked on the DNA. TRBV21-1 is noted as a pseudogene. The CDR3 bases are TGTGCCAGCAGCAAATTGTTGTCTGTGACAGGGGCGGAAGAGCAGTACTTC. Translated: CASSKLLSVTGAEEQYF.